This TCR beta chain came from a study of blood T cell repertoires in COVID-19. Study-level background: Sample material is recorded as cDNA or gDNA derived from T cells, B-cell-depleted T cells, or PBMCs.

Trimming left V 4 bases short and J 2 bases short, with 12 bases between. The CDR3 loop spans 14 amino acids. Germline CDR1 reads SGHRS; CDR2 reads YFSETQ. Assay: immunoSEQ multiplex PCR; the TCRdb copy retains only in-frame clones and omits some. This table holds 28,000 or so clones, around 90% found once. Sequenced input: peripheral blood. V is TRBV5-1 and J is TRBJ1-2, with a weak D call TRBD1 (6 bases). This TCR derives from a man in his 70s with acute or convalescent COVID-19. This chain's CDR3 is CASSRLQGNYGYTF. Here the CDR3 DNA reads TGCGCCAGCAGCCGACTACAGGGAAACTATGGCTACACCTTC.